This TCR beta chain was sequenced in a study of CD8 T cells in ankylosing spondylitis. Study-level results: The disease-linked clones had a CD8+ phenotype and low blood frequencies. It appeared that ankylosing spondylitis blood was characterized by a TCR beta motif of several highly homologous variants. Reportedly, matched ankylosing spondylitis synovial fluid was significantly enriched for disease-linked clones.

Each CDR3 protein gets one entry after TCRdb re-called the 5' RACE reads with MiXCR. The sample carries about 450,000 distinct CDR3 sequences, about 25% recorded once. Of note for this clonotype: What it recognizes is unknown.

This receptor was identified in a male donor with ankylosing spondylitis. The sequenced material came from blood, either unsorted or a sorted T cell fraction (not recorded which).

CDR3 amino acids: CSARNDMAAYNEQFF. As DNA, the CDR3 is TGCAGTGCTAGGAACGACATGGCCGCCTACAATGAGCAGTTCTTC. The chain combines TRBV20-1 with TRBJ2-1; D gene ambiguous. Germline-derived CDR1 and CDR2 are DFQATT and SNEGSKA (reference sequence). The ends were cut back, 3 bases at V and 2 bases at J, with 14 bases in the middle. The CDR3 is 15 amino acids.